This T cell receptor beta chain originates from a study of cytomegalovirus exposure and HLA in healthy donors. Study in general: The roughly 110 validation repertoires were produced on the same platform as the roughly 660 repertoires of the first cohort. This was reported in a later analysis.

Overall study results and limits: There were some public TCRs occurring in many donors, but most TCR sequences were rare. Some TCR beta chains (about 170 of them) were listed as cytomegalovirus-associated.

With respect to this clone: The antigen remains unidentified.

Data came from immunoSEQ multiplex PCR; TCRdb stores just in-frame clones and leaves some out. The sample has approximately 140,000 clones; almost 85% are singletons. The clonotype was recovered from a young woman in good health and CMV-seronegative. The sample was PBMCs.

CDR3 DNA sequence: TGCGCCAGCAGCCAAGTGAGGGAATCTAACTATGGCTACACCTTC. Amino acid sequence: CASSQVRESNYGYTF. V usage is TRBV4-1 and J usage is TRBJ1-2; D unresolved. Trimming removed 1 base at V and 0 bases at J, with 9 bases between. The CDR3 spans 15 residues. Germline values: CDR1 MGHRA, CDR2 YSYEKL.